This record concerns one TCR beta chain sequence. TCRdb's copy holds only in-frame clones and misses some; the assay was immunoSEQ multiplex PCR. The table lists 200,000 to 300,000 clones, 88% of them singletons. Trimming at V came to 0 bases and at J to 3 bases, leaving 9 bases not matched to a gene. Germline V lookup: CDR1 SGHTA, CDR2 FQGNSA. There are 17 residues in the CDR3. These data belong to a study of blood T cell repertoires in COVID-19. On the study more broadly: Collection of acute and convalescent COVID-19 samples took place in the United States, Italy and Spain. Sample material is recorded as cDNA or gDNA derived from T cells, B-cell-depleted T cells, or PBMCs.

The sample taken for sequencing was peripheral blood. The V call is TRBV7-2, the J call TRBJ2-3; 7 bases match TRBD1. The receptor was derived from a man aged 60-69 years who had recovered from COVID-19. The CDR3 loop is CASSLALVGGGTDTQYF. The CDR3 DNA is TGTGCCAGCAGCTTAGCGCTGGTAGGGGGCGGAACAGATACGCAGTATTTT.